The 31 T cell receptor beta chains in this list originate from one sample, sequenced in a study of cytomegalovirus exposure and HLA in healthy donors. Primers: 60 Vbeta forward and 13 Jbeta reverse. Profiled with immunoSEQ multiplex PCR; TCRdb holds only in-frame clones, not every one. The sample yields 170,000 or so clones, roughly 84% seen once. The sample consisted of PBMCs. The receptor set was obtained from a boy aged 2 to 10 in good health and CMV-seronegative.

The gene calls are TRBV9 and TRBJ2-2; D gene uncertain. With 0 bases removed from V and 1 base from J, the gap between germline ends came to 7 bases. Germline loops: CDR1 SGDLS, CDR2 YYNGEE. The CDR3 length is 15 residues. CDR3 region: CASSVGRQNTGELFF. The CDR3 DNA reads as TGTGCCAGCAGCGTAGGGCGACAGAACACCGGGGAGCTGTTTTTT.

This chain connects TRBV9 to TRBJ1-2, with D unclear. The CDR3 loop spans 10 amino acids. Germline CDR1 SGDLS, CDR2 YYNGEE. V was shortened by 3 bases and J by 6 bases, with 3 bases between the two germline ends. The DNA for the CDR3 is TGTGCCAGCAGCGGAGATGGCTACACCTTC. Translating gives CASSGDGYTF.

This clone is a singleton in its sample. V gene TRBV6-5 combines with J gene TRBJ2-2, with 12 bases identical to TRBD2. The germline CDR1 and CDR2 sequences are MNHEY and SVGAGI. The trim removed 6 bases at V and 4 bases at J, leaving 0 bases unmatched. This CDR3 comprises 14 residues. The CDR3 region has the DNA TGTGCCAGCAGGACTAGCGGGAGCACCGGGGAGCTGTTTTTT. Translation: CASRTSGSTGELFF.

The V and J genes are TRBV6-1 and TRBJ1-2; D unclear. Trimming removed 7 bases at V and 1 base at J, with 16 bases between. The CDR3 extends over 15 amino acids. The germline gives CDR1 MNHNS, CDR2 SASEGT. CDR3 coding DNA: TGTGCCAGCACCCCGGCGGGCAGCCGTAACTATGGCTACACCTTC. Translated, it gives CASTPAGSRNYGYTF.

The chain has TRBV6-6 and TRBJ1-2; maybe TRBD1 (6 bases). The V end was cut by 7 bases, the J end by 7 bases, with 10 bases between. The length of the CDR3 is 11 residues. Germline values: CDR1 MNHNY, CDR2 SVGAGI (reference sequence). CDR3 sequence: CASKEGGGYTF. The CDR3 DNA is TGTGCCAGCAAGGAAGGGGGTGGCTACACCTTC.

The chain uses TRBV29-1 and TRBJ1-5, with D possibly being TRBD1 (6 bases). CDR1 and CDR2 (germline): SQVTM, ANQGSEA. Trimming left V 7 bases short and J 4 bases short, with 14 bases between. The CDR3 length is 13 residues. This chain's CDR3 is CSALDRPNQPQHF. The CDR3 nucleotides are TGCAGCGCCCTAGACAGGCCTAATCAGCCCCAGCATTTT. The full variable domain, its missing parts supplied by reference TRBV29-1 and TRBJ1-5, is SAVISQKPSRDICQRGTSLTIQCQVDSQVTMMFWYRQQPGQSLTLIATANQGSEATYESGFVIDKFPISRPNLTFSTLTVSNMSPEDSSIYLCSALDRPNQPQHFGDGTRLSIL.

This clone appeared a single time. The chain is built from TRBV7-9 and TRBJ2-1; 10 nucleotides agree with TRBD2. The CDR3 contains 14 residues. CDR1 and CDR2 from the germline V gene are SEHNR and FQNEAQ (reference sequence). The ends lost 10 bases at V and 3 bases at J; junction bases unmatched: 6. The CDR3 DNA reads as TGTGCCACCCTGCTAGCGGGAGACTACAATGAGCAGTTCTTC. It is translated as CATLLAGDYNEQFF.

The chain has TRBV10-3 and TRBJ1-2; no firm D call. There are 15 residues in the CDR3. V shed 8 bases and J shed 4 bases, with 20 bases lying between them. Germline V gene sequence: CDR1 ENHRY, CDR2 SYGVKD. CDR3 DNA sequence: TGTGCCATCCGAGTCCTACGCGGGTCCCCCTATGGCTACACCTTC. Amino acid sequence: CAIRVLRGSPYGYTF.

This CDR3 reads CASSLFRGPPGEEQYF. Written as DNA, the CDR3 is TGCGCCAGCAGCTTATTCAGGGGGCCACCCGGGGAGGAGCAGTACTTC. The V and J genes are TRBV5-1 and TRBJ2-7; 8 bases fit TRBD1. This CDR3 contains 16 residues. J was trimmed by 7 bases and V by 2 bases; bases with no gene match: 14. The V gene's germline CDR1 is SGHRS and CDR2 YFSETQ.

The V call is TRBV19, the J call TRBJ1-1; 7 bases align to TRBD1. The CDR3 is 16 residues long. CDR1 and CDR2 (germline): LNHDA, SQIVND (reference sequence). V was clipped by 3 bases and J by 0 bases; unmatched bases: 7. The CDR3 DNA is TGTGCCAGTAGTATGGCGCCAGGGGGGATGAACACTGAAGCTTTCTTT. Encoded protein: CASSMAPGGMNTEAFF.

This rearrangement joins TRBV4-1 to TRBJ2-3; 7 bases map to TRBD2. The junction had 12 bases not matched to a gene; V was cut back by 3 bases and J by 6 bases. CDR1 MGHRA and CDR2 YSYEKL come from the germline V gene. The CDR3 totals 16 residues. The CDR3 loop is CASSQGLADTGDTQYF. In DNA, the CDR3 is TGCGCCAGCAGCCAGGGCCTAGCGGACACCGGGGATACGCAGTATTTT.

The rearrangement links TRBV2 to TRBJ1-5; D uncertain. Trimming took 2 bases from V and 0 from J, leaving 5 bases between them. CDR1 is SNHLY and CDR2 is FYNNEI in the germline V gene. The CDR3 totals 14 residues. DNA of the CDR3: TGTGCCAGCAGTGAACTCTATAGCAATCAGCCCCAGCATTTT. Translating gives CASSELYSNQPQHF.

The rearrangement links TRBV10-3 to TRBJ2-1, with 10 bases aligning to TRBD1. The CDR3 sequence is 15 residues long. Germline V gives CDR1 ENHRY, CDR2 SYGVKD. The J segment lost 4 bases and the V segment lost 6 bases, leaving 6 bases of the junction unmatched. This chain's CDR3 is CAIRPDRGHYNEQFF. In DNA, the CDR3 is TGTGCCATCAGGCCAGACAGGGGGCATTACAATGAGCAGTTCTTC.

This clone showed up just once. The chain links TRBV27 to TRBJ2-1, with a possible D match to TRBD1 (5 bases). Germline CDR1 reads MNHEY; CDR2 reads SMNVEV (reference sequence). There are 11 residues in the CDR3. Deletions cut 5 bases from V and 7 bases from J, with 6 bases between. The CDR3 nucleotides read TGTGCCAGCAGTAAGGGGAATGAGCAGTTCTTC. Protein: CASSKGNEQFF.

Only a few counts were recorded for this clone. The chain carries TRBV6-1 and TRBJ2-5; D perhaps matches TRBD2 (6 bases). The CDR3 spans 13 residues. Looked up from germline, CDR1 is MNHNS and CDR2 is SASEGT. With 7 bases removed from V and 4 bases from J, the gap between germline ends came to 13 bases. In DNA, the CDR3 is TGTGCCAGCAAGACCCCGGGACTAGAGACCCAGTACTTC. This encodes CASKTPGLETQYF.

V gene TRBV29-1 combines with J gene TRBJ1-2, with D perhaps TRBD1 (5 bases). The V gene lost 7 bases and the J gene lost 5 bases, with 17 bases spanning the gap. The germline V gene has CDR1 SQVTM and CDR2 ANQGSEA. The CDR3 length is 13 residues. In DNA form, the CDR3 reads TGCAGCGCCCTGGGGGAGGGCCGATATGGCTACACCTTC. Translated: CSALGEGRYGYTF.

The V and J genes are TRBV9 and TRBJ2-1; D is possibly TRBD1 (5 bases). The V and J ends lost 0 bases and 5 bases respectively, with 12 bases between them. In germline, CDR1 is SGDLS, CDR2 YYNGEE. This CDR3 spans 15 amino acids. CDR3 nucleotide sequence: TGTGCCAGCAGCGTAGCCCCAGACAGTAACAATGAGCAGTTCTTC. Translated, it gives CASSVAPDSNNEQFF.

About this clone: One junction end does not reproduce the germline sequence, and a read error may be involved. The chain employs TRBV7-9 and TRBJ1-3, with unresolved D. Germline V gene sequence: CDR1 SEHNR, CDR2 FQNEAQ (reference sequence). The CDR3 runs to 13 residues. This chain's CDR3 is CSSSQSRGNTIYF. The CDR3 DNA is TGTTCCAGCAGCCAAAGCCGGGGAAACACCATATATTTT.

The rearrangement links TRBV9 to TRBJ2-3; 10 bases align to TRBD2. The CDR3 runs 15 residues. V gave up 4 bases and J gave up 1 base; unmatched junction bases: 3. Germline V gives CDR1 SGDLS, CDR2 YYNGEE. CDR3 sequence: CASSSSGRGTDTQYF. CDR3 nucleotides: TGTGCCAGCAGCTCAAGCGGGAGGGGCACAGATACGCAGTATTTT.

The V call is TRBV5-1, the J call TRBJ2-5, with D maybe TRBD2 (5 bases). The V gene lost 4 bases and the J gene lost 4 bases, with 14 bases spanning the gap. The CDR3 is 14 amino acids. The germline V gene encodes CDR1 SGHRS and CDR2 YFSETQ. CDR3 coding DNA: TGCGCCAGCAGCCCGGACTTAGGAGGAGAGACCCAGTACTTC. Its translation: CASSPDLGGETQYF.

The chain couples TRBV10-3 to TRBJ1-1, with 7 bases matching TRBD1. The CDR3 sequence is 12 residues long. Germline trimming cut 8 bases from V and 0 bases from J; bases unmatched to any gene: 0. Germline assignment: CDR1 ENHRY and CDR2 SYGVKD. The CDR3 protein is CAIGQVNTEAFF. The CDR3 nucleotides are TGTGCCATCGGACAGGTGAACACTGAAGCTTTCTTT.

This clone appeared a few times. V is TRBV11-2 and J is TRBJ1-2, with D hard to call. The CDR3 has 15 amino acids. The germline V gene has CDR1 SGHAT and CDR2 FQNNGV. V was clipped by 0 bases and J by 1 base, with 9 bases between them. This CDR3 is CASSLEAGLNYGYTF. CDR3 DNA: TGTGCCAGCAGCTTAGAGGCAGGCCTTAACTATGGCTACACCTTC.

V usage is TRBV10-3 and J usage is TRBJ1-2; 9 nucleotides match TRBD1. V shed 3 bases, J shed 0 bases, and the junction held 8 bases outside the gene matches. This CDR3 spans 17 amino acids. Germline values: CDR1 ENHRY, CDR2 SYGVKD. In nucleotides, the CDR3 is TGTGCCATCAGTGACCCTACAGGGGGCTCTGCTAACTATGGCTACACCTTC. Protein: CAISDPTGGSANYGYTF.

CDR3: CASRTGLAGAYEQYF. The CDR3 DNA reads as TGTGCCAGCAGGACGGGACTAGCGGGAGCCTACGAGCAGTACTTC. This rearrangement joins TRBV7-2 to TRBJ2-7; 14 bases are a match to TRBD2. V was pared by 6 bases and J by 2 bases, with 3 bases of the junction left unmatched. The CDR3 is 15 amino acids. Looked up from germline, CDR1 is SGHTA and CDR2 is FQGNSA.

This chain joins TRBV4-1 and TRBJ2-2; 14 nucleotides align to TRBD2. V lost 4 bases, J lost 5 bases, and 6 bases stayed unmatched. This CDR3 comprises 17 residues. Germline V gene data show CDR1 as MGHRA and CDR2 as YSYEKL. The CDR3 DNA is TGCGCCAGCAGCCCCGGACTAGCGGGAGGACGGACCGGGGAGCTGTTTTTT. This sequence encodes CASSPGLAGGRTGELFF.

The CDR3 loop is CASSLQGNPSYEQYF. As DNA, the CDR3 is TGTGCCAGCAGCTTACAGGGGAACCCTTCCTACGAGCAGTACTTC. The chain couples TRBV13 to TRBJ2-5; tentatively, D is TRBD1 (6 bases). The last part of the DNA fits TRBJ2-7 better; the J call may be wrong. The CDR3 consists of 15 residues. Per germline, CDR1 PRHDT and CDR2 FYEKMQ (reference sequence).

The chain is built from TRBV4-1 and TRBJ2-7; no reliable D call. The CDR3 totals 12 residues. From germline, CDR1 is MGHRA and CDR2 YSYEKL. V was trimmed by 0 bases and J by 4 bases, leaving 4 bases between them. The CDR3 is CASSQDAYEQYF. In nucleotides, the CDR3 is TGCGCCAGCAGCCAAGATGCGTACGAGCAGTACTTC.

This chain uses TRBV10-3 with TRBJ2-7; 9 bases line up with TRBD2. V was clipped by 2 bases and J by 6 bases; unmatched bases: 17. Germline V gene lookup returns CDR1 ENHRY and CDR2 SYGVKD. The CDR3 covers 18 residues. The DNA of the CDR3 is TGTGCCATCAGTGAGGCGGGAGGGGGTCTCTTTTTATCGGGCGAGCAGTACTTC. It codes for CAISEAGGGLFLSGEQYF.

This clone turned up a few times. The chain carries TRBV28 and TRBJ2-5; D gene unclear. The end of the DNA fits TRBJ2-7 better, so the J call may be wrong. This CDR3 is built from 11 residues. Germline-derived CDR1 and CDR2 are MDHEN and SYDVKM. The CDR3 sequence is CASSPFYEQYF. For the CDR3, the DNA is TGTGCCAGCAGTCCCTTCTACGAGCAGTACTTC.

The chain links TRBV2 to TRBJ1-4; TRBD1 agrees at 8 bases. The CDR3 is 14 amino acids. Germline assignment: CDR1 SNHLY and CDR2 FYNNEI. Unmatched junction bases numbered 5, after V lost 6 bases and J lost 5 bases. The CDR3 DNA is TGTGCCAGCAGGGACAGGGCTCAGAATGAAAAACTGTTTTTT. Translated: CASRDRAQNEKLFF. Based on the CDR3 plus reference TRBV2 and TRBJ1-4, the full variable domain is EPEVTQTPSHQVTQMGQEVILRCVPISNHLYFYWYRQILGQKVEFLVSFYNNEISEKSEIFDDQFSVERPDGSNFTLKIRSTKLEDSAMYFCASRDRAQNEKLFFGSGTQLSVL.

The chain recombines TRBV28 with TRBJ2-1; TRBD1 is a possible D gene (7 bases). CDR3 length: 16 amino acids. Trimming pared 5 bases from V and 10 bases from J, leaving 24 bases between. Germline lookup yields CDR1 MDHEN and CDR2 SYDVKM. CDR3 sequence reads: CASSLLQGGKIREQFF. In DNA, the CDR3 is TGTGCCAGCAGTCTACTCCAGGGGGGCAAAATCAGGGAGCAGTTCTTC. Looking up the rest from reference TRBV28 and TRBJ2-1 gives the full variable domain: DVKVTQSSRYLVKRTGEKVFLECVQDMDHENMFWYRQDPGLGLRLIYFSYDVKMKEKGDIPEGYSVSREKKERFSLILESASTNQTSMYLCASSLLQGGKIREQFFGPGTRLTVL.